In its sample, the clone carrying this TCR beta chain was seen many times. Its antigen is not known. The record originates from a study of T cell repertoires in cytomegalovirus infection. Study at large: CMV infection together with matching HLA type was indicated by public TCR beta signatures. Study observations and caveats: HLA-C-restricted, CMV-specific TCR beta clonotypes were dominant ex vivo.

CDR1 and CDR2 from the germline V gene are SNHLY and FYNNEI. The V gene lost 5 bases and the J gene lost 5 bases, with 12 bases spanning the gap. CDR3 length equals 14 residues. TCRdb passed the reads through MiXCR, listing each CDR3 protein once. The table has about 250,000 distinct CDR3 sequences, 9% to 15% seen once; the top ten hold 1.5% to 2%. The clonotype was recovered from a human donor in good health (CMV status not recorded). Some clones in this sample may be carry-over from other donors' samples. This chain joins TRBV2 and TRBJ2-2; D is unresolved. Material for sequencing was PBMCs. DNA of the CDR3: TGTGCCAGCAGTCGAATGGAGTCAACCGGGGAGCTGTTTTTT. It specifies CASSRMESTGELFF.